Sequencing of this T cell receptor (beta chain) was carried out in a study of lymphopenia after photon versus proton radiotherapy. Remarks on this clone: The target antigen is unknown.

V was pared by 9 bases and J by 4 bases, with 13 bases between. The CDR3 loop spans 13 amino acids. Germline V gene data show CDR1 as SGHVS and CDR2 as FQNEAQ. Produced via immunoSEQ multiplex PCR; TCRdb's table is partial and in-frame only. The sample lists roughly 18,000 clones, about 92% seen once, with over 1.5% in the top ten. Study results and limitations: Under photons, naive T cells and diversity fell while effector/memory populations rose.

The chain links TRBV7-8 to TRBJ1-3; the D gene is possibly TRBD1 (5 bases). Material: peripheral blood, obtained from a patient treated with photon-based radiotherapy. The TCR was taken from a woman aged 40 to 49 with cholangiocarcinoma. CDR3 protein: CASFRGSGNTIYF. CDR3 coding DNA: TGTGCCAGTTTTAGGGGTAGCGGAAACACCATATATTTT.